This T cell receptor (beta chain) emerged from a study of CD8+CD57+ T cells in acquired aplastic anemia. Across the whole study: Average DNA yield from sorted CD4+ and CD8+ cells was around 3.2 ug. Healthy-donor CD4+ cells averaged approximately 10 million reads.

This CDR3 region has 14 residues. Germline V CDR1 and CDR2: SGHAT, FQNNGV. With V trimmed by 5 bases and J by 6 bases, 5 bases remained unmatched. The use of genomic DNA as template underpinned the TCR beta VDJ and CDR3 profiling. TCRdb fed the reads into MiXCR, producing one record per CDR3 protein. The sample consists of approximately 99,000 distinct CDR3 sequences, around 53% of them appearing once. Sequencing used sorted CD4+, CD8+, or CD8+CD57+ T cells (not recorded which) from PBMCs. The chain employs TRBV11-2 and TRBJ2-1, with 9 bases fitting TRBD1. The source of this sequence is a human donor in good health, serving as a control. This CDR3 is CASSLQGASNEQFF. CDR3 DNA sequence: TGTGCCAGCAGCCTACAGGGGGCCTCCAATGAGCAGTTCTTC.